These 21 T cell receptor beta chains were all obtained from the same sample, sequenced in a study of regulatory T cells in long-lasting Graves disease. As for time point: persistent/refractory GD, antithyroid drugs over 5 years with positive TRAb. The TCR library used RNA extracted from PBMCs. Libraries of TCR beta came from iRepertoire HTBI primers plus Arm-PCR of CDR3 regions. In TCRdb, the multiplex PCR reads were re-called with MiXCR into one record per CDR3 protein. The repertoire has around 450,000 distinct CDR3 sequences, about a fifth of them found once; the top ten carry around 7%. The starting material was peripheral blood mononuclear cells (PBMCs), obtained when the disease was refractory, from a patient treated with antithyroid drugs. Receptors were obtained from a female donor with Graves disease.

This clonotype was observed at least ten times. The chain carries TRBV20-1 and TRBJ2-5; D is possibly TRBD2 (6 bases). V lost 3 bases, J lost 4 bases, and 6 bases lay in between. Germline V lookup: CDR1 DFQATT, CDR2 SNEGSKA (reference sequence). This CDR3 is 11 amino acids long. CDR3 DNA: TGCAGTGCTAGGGAGGGAGAGACCCAGTACTTC. The encoded protein is CSAREGETQYF.

This rearrangement joins TRBV19 to TRBJ2-5, with D perhaps matching TRBD2 (6 bases). There are 14 residues in the CDR3. The germline CDR1 and CDR2 sequences are LNHDA and SQIVND (reference sequence). V was pared by 5 bases and J by 2 bases, with 12 bases between. Written as DNA, the CDR3 is TGTGCCAGTAGTGACCCCGGGAGACAAGAGACCCAGTACTTC. Its translation is CASSDPGRQETQYF. Full variable domain (rest looked up from reference TRBV19 and TRBJ2-5): DGGITQSPKYLFRKEGQNVTLSCEQNLNHDAMYWYRQDPGQGLRLIYYSQIVNDFQKGDIAEGYSVSREKKESFPLTVTSAQKNPTAFYLCASSDPGRQETQYFGPGTRLLVL.

The chain combines TRBV5-1 with TRBJ2-1; D uncertain. The CDR3 extends over 15 amino acids. Trimming shortened V by 2 bases and J by 5 bases, and 14 bases separated the two germline ends. CDR1 is SGHRS, CDR2 YFSETQ, per germline. CDR3 sequence reads: CASSFGQSNDNEQFF. The CDR3 DNA sequence: TGCGCCAGCAGCTTCGGGCAATCAAATGACAATGAGCAGTTCTTC.

This clonotype was counted a few times. The chain has TRBV5-1 and TRBJ1-2; D gene uncertain. CDR3 length equals 14 residues. Germline lookup yields CDR1 SGHRS and CDR2 YFSETQ. Trimming took off 0 bases at V and 2 bases at J, with 8 bases between the two ends. This chain's CDR3 is CASSLGDRNYGYTF. Here the CDR3 DNA reads TGCGCCAGCAGCTTGGGGGATCGGAACTATGGCTACACCTTC.

This clonotype was observed at least ten times. The chain joins TRBV28 to TRBJ2-7; D is perhaps TRBD2 (5 bases). The CDR3 runs to 17 residues. Trimming left V 5 bases short and J 1 base short, with 21 bases between. Germline V gene data show CDR1 as MDHEN and CDR2 as SYDVKM. In nucleotides, the CDR3 is TGTGCCAGCAGTGACCCCCTAGCTAGCTGGGCGTCCTACGAGCAGTACTTC. This codes for CASSDPLASWASYEQYF.

This chain joins TRBV28 and TRBJ1-5, with D perhaps TRBD1 (5 bases). CDR1 MDHEN and CDR2 SYDVKM come from the germline V gene. Deletions cut 5 bases from V and 2 bases from J, with 16 bases between. This CDR3 is built from 16 residues. The chain's CDR3 is CASSPQGGPGNQPQHF. CDR3 nucleotides: TGTGCCAGCAGTCCCCAGGGTGGGCCGGGCAATCAGCCCCAGCATTTT.

This clonotype was seen repeatedly, ten times or more. The V and J genes are TRBV28 and TRBJ1-1; unclear D gene. CDR3 length: 14 amino acids. With 0 bases removed from V and 3 bases from J, the gap between germline ends came to 8 bases. Germline loops: CDR1 MDHEN, CDR2 SYDVKM. CDR3 bases: TGTGCCAGCAGTTTATGGTCCTCTGACACTGAAGCTTTCTTT. It yields the protein CASSLWSSDTEAFF.

This clonotype was observed many times. This chain uses TRBV28 with TRBJ1-6; 9 bases map to TRBD1. The CDR3 runs 14 residues. Germline CDR1 and CDR2: MDHEN and SYDVKM. Trimming took 4 bases from V and 9 from J; bases not matched to a gene: 4. In DNA, the CDR3 is TGTGCCAGCAGTTACCCGGACAGGGGTTCACCCCTCCACTTT. Translation: CASSYPDRGSPLHF.

Comments on this clonotype: A read error may account for a junction end that differs from germline. The chain combines TRBV4-1 with TRBJ1-1; D perhaps matches TRBD1 (5 bases). The length of the CDR3 is 14 residues. Germline lookup yields CDR1 MGHRA and CDR2 YSYEKL. The CDR3, as DNA: TGTGCCAGCAGCCAAGATACAGGTAACACTGAAGCTTTCTTT. Residues: CASSQDTGNTEAFF.

V and J are TRBV6-5 and TRBJ2-5, with TRBD2 matching 16 bases. Unmatched junction bases numbered 5, after V lost 2 bases and J lost 5 bases. The CDR3 contains 17 residues. The germline V gene has CDR1 MNHEY and CDR2 SVGAGI. The CDR3, as DNA: TGTGCCAGCAGTTACGGGACTAGCGGGGGGGCCGGGGAGACCCAGTACTTC. This encodes CASSYGTSGGAGETQYF.

This clonotype was counted many times. The chain couples TRBV7-6 to TRBJ2-4; 7 bases are shared with TRBD2. V trimming: 2 bases; J trimming: 3 bases; junction bases outside the gene matches: 10. CDR1 and CDR2 from the germline V gene are SGHVS and FNYEAQ. This CDR3 is 17 amino acids long. CDR3 amino acids: CASSLTLGGTGKNIQYF. The DNA for the CDR3 is TGTGCCAGCAGCTTAACGCTGGGGGGGACGGGCAAAAACATTCAGTACTTC.

This chain links TRBV4-2 with TRBJ2-7; tentatively, D is TRBD1 or TRBD2 (5 bases each). Germline-derived CDR1 and CDR2 are LGHNA and YNFKEQ. Deletions cut 0 bases from V and 3 bases from J, with 15 bases between. The CDR3 runs 16 residues. CDR3 loop: CASSQDLGDRVYEQYF. The CDR3 DNA sequence: TGTGCCAGCAGCCAAGATTTAGGGGACCGGGTCTACGAGCAGTACTTC.

This clonotype was picked up many times. This sequence joins TRBV6-1 and TRBJ2-7; 10 bases map to TRBD1. There are 14 residues in the CDR3. With 6 bases clipped from V and 5 bases from J, the junction kept 7 bases outside the gene matches. Germline V gene lookup returns CDR1 MNHNS and CDR2 SASEGT. CDR3 in amino acids: CASSPGQGGNEQYF. CDR3 bases: TGTGCCAGCAGCCCTGGACAGGGGGGGAACGAGCAGTACTTC.

This clonotype turned up a few times. The rearrangement links TRBV7-2 to TRBJ2-7, with 11 bases that match TRBD2. CDR3 length equals 16 residues. Germline V CDR1 and CDR2: SGHTA, FQGNSA. V trimming: 0 bases; J trimming: 3 bases; junction bases outside the gene matches: 4. The CDR3, as DNA: TGTGCCAGCAGCTTAGCCCATAGCGGGGGGGGCTACGAGCAGTACTTC. Protein: CASSLAHSGGGYEQYF.

This chain links TRBV7-9 with TRBJ1-2; D might be TRBD1 (5 bases). With 3 bases removed from V and 2 bases from J, the gap between germline ends came to 13 bases. The CDR3 has 15 residues. Germline values: CDR1 SEHNR, CDR2 FQNEAQ (reference sequence). The CDR3 coding sequence is TGTGCCAGCAGCTTCCCCGGGACTACCAACTATGGCTACACCTTC. Translating it yields CASSFPGTTNYGYTF. Filled out from reference TRBV7-9 and TRBJ1-2, the complete variable domain reads DTGVSQNPRHKITKRGQNVTFRCDPISEHNRLYWYRQTLGQGPEFLTYFQNEAQLEKSRLLSDRFSAERPKGSFSTLEIQRTEQGDSAMYLCASSFPGTTNYGYTFGSGTRLTVV.

This clonotype was seen a handful of times. This chain joins TRBV29-1 and TRBJ2-5; TRBD2 matches 10 bases. This CDR3 comprises 16 residues. J gave up 4 bases and V 1 base, and 9 bases lay outside the gene matches. Germline-derived CDR1 and CDR2 are SQVTM and ANQGSEA. The CDR3 coding sequence is TGCAGCGTTGAAGTGGTCTGGCTAGCGGGAGTAGAGACCCAGTACTTC. Translated: CSVEVVWLAGVETQYF.

The CDR3 spells CASSLDNRGRPYGYTF. Written as DNA, the CDR3 is TGCGCCAGCAGCCTGGACAACAGGGGGCGCCCCTATGGCTACACCTTC. The chain links TRBV5-1 to TRBJ1-2; TRBD1 agrees at 9 bases. V was clipped by 4 bases and J by 4 bases; unmatched bases: 11. Looked up from germline, CDR1 is SGHRS and CDR2 is YFSETQ. The CDR3 has 16 amino acids.

This clonotype was counted ten times or more. This sequence joins TRBV6-1 and TRBJ2-2; D not resolved. Trimming took 5 bases from V and 4 from J, leaving 11 bases between them. Looked up from germline, CDR1 is MNHNS and CDR2 is SASEGT. CDR3 length: 14 residues. CDR3 region: CASSPPTTTGELFF. CDR3 coding DNA: TGTGCCAGCAGTCCCCCCACAACCACCGGGGAGCTGTTTTTT.

This clonotype was counted a few times. The chain employs TRBV6-2 or TRBV6-3 and TRBJ1-1; 7 positions match TRBD1. Per germline, CDR1 MNHEY and CDR2 SVGEGT. V was pared by 2 bases and J by 2 bases, with 8 bases of the junction left unmatched. This CDR3 comprises 16 residues. The CDR3 DNA sequence: TGTGCCAGCAGTTACGGCCTGACAGGGTCAAACACTGAAGCTTTCTTT. Protein: CASSYGLTGSNTEAFF.

To note about this clonotype: This may be a read error: a much more frequent sequence differs by one nucleotide. The chain's CDR3 is CAGSFSETSGEQYF. CDR3 nucleotide sequence: TGTGCCGGCAGCTTCTCAGAGACCAGCGGGGAACAGTACTTC. The rearrangement uses TRBV2 and TRBJ2-7; 7 bases fit TRBD2. The CDR3 totals 14 residues. In germline, CDR1 is SNHLY, CDR2 FYNNEI.

This chain links TRBV4-1 with TRBJ1-4; D is undetermined. The CDR3 sequence is 16 residues long. CDR1 MGHRA and CDR2 YSYEKL come from the germline V gene. V lost 1 base and J 4 bases, leaving 13 bases between the germline ends. Here the CDR3 reads CASSQATQAYNEKLFF. CDR3 sequence (DNA): TGCGCCAGCAGCCAAGCGACACAAGCTTATAATGAAAAACTGTTTTTT.